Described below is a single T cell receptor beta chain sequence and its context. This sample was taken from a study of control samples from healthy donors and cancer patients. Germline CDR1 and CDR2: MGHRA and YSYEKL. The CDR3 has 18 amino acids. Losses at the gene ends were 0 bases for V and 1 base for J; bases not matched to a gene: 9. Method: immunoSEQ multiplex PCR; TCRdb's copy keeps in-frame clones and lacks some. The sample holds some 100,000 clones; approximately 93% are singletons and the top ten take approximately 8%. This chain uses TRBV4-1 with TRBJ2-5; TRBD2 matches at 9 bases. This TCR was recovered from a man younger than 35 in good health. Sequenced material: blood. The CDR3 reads CASSQELAGASPQETQYF. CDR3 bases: TGCGCCAGCAGCCAAGAATTAGCGGGGGCCTCCCCCCAAGAGACCCAGTACTTC.